Each of the 18 T cell receptor beta chains below was sequenced from the same sample in a study of blood T cell repertoires in COVID-19 (dated by TCRdb to 2020 to 2022). The library was produced with the immunoSEQ multiplex PCR assay. Held by TCRdb, this immuneACCESS table contains in-frame sequences only and omits some clones. Under half of the omission traces to an unresolved V gene where checked; the cause of the rest is unknown. This sample is represented by approximately 190,000 clones; around 83% of them were singletons. Around 6.3% of the sample rests with the top ten. Source material: peripheral blood. These receptors originate from a woman aged 40 to 50 with acute or convalescent COVID-19.

A note on this clone: Sequence at one end of the junction differs from germline and may be a read error. This chain uses TRBV13 with TRBJ2-2, with 8 bases identical to TRBD2. The germline CDR1 and CDR2 sequences are PRHDT and FYEKMQ (reference sequence). The CDR3 covers 12 residues. The CDR3 DNA follows: TGTGCCAGCAGCTCGGGGGGGAGATCGACCCATTTT. The encoded protein is CASSSGGRSTHF. The full variable domain, completed using reference TRBV13 and TRBJ2-2, is AAGVIQSPRHLIKEKRETATLKCYPIPRHDTVYWYQQGPGQDPQFLISFYEKMQSDKGSIPDRFSAQQFSDYHSELNMSSLELGDSALYFCASSSGGRSTHFGEGSRLTVL.

The V and J genes are TRBV10-3 and TRBJ2-5; 10 bases are shared with TRBD2. Per germline, CDR1 ENHRY and CDR2 SYGVKD. The CDR3 loop spans 13 amino acids. The CDR3 sequence is CVHGLAEQETQYF. The CDR3 coding sequence is TGTGTTCATGGACTAGCGGAACAAGAGACCCAGTACTTC.

This chain connects TRBV3-1 (or the pseudogene TRBV3-2) to TRBJ2-1; TRBD2 aligns across 12 bases. CDR3 length: 16 residues. Germline V gives CDR1 LGHDT, CDR2 YNNKEL (reference sequence). After removal of 1 base from V and 6 bases from J, the junction contained 4 bases not matched to a gene. CDR3 DNA: TGTGCCAGCAGCCAAGCTAGCGGGGGGGCTCGCAATGAGCAGTTCTTC. Encoded protein: CASSQASGGARNEQFF.

The chain joins TRBV11-2 to TRBJ2-7; 10 bases map to TRBD1. Germline values: CDR1 SGHAT, CDR2 FQNNGV. The CDR3 spans 16 residues. V shed 5 bases and J 4 bases; nucleotides not matched to a gene: 11. Written as DNA, the CDR3 is TGTGCCAGCAGCCCATACGCGACAGGGGGCAGATACGAGCAGTACTTC. As protein: CASSPYATGGRYEQYF.

This clone was seen a handful of times. The V and J genes are TRBV2 and TRBJ1-1; a possible D gene is TRBD1 (5 bases). This CDR3 has 14 amino acids. CDR1 and CDR2 from the germline V gene are SNHLY and FYNNEI. V lost 2 bases to trimming and J lost 3 bases, with 10 bases between them. The CDR3, as DNA: TGTGCCAGCAGTGAACAGGGTGGAGACACTGAAGCTTTCTTT. This translates into CASSEQGGDTEAFF.

This chain joins TRBV7-6 and TRBJ1-1, with TRBD1 identical over 8 bases. V was pared by 2 bases and J by 1 base, with 3 bases of the junction left unmatched. Germline CDR1 reads SGHVS; CDR2 reads FNYEAQ. The CDR3 sequence is 15 residues long. The CDR3 DNA sequence: TGTGCCAGCAGCTTAACAGGGGGGTCGAACACTGAAGCTTTCTTT. Protein product: CASSLTGGSNTEAFF.

The chain links TRBV10-2 to TRBJ1-2, with no clear D. V lost 0 bases to trimming and J lost 7 bases, with 9 bases between them. The CDR3 is 13 residues long. Germline V gene lookup returns CDR1 WSHSY and CDR2 SAAADI. The CDR3 DNA is TGCGCCAGCAGTGAGTCGGGCAGATCTGGCTACACCTTC. Translation: CASSESGRSGYTF.

This clone was observed a handful of times. The J gene is TRBJ2-7, the V gene TRBV27, with D unresolved. This CDR3 spans 14 amino acids. Trimming pared 6 bases from V and 4 bases from J, leaving 16 bases between. The germline gives CDR1 MNHEY, CDR2 SMNVEV (reference sequence). This CDR3 is CASSARITNYEQYF. The CDR3 bases are TGTGCCAGCAGCGCTCGGATAACTAATTACGAGCAGTACTTC.

This sequence joins TRBV10-2 and TRBJ2-5; D call uncertain. V gave up 5 bases and J gave up 4 bases, with 11 bases separating them. Germline CDR1 is WSHSY and CDR2 is SAAADI. This CDR3 region has 13 residues. For the CDR3, the DNA is TGCGCCAGCAGTAGAGGCCTCCTAGAGACCCAGTACTTC. It codes for CASSRGLLETQYF.

The rearrangement uses TRBV9 and TRBJ2-2; 10 nucleotides agree with TRBD2. V was pared by 6 bases and J by 9 bases, with 8 bases of the junction left unmatched. Germline assignment: CDR1 SGDLS and CDR2 YYNGEE. CDR3 length: 14 residues. CDR3 bases: TGTGCCAGCAACAGCGGGGGGGCTGTCAGGGAGCTGTTTTTT. Encoded protein: CASNSGGAVRELFF.

This clone occurred once. The chain joins TRBV5-6 to TRBJ2-1; TRBD2 matches 10 bases. This CDR3 spans 12 amino acids. CDR1 and CDR2 (germline): SGHDT, YYEEEE. V dropped 4 bases and J dropped 10; count of bases not matched to a gene: 2. CDR3 sequence reads: CASSNSGGEQFF. CDR3 bases: TGTGCCAGCAGCAATAGCGGGGGGGAGCAGTTCTTC.

The chain joins TRBV19 to TRBJ1-5, with D tentatively TRBD1 (5 bases). CDR1 and CDR2 (germline): LNHDA, SQIVND (reference sequence). This CDR3 contains 15 residues. Trimming took 9 bases from V and 4 from J, leaving 19 bases between them. The CDR3 nucleotides read TGTGCCAGCGGAAATCGAAGGGGTTCGAATCAGCCCCAGCATTTT. Translation gives CASGNRRGSNQPQHF.

V usage is TRBV10-1 and J usage is TRBJ1-6, with D maybe TRBD1 (5 bases). Germline loops: CDR1 WNHNN, CDR2 SYGVQD (reference sequence). This CDR3 spans 13 amino acids. Trimming pared 3 bases from V and 7 bases from J, leaving 7 bases between. The CDR3 DNA reads TGCGCCAGCAGTGAACAGGCGAATTCACCCCTCCACTTT. Protein product: CASSEQANSPLHF.

The chain combines TRBV7-2 with TRBJ2-1; TRBD2 is a possible D gene (6 bases). The V and J ends lost 5 bases and 9 bases respectively, with 14 bases between them. Germline V gene data show CDR1 as SGHTA and CDR2 as FQGNSA. The CDR3 is made up of 13 amino acids. The CDR3 DNA is TGTGCCAGCAGCCCCGGAGGGCCTGTTGAGCAGTTCTTC. Its translation is CASSPGGPVEQFF.

This clone showed up just a few times. This CDR3 reads CASSLGQGEAEAFF. CDR3 sequence (DNA): TGTGCCAGCAGTTTGGGACAGGGGGAGGCTGAAGCTTTCTTT. The rearrangement joins TRBV28 to TRBJ1-1; TRBD1 agrees at 11 bases. The CDR3 runs 14 residues. The V and J ends lost 3 bases and 6 bases, in that order; junction bases with no gene match: 3. In germline, CDR1 is MDHEN, CDR2 SYDVKM.

The chain has TRBV6-1 and TRBJ2-3; weak D call: TRBD1 (6 bases). Deletions cut 4 bases from V and 1 base from J, with 6 bases between. CDR1 is MNHNS, CDR2 SASEGT, per germline. The CDR3 is made up of 13 amino acids. The CDR3 reads CASSGQGTDTQYF. The CDR3, as DNA: TGTGCCAGCAGTGGACAGGGCACAGATACGCAGTATTTT.

This sequence joins TRBV18 and TRBJ2-5; 12 positions match TRBD1. V lost 8 bases, J lost 4 bases, and 5 bases stayed unmatched. The CDR3 length is 14 residues. Germline CDR1 reads KGHSH; CDR2 reads LQKENI. CDR3 in DNA: TGTGCCAGCGAGGGACAGGGGGCGGGAGAGACCCAGTACTTC. This translates into CASEGQGAGETQYF.

This clone was counted many times. The V gene is TRBV24-1, the J gene TRBJ2-1; 12 nucleotides align to TRBD2. CDR3 length equals 16 residues. J lost 6 bases, V lost 5 bases, and 7 bases had no gene match. From germline, CDR1 is KGHDR and CDR2 SFDVKD. CDR3: CATSVSGLAGGNEQFF. CDR3 DNA: TGTGCCACCAGTGTCTCGGGACTAGCGGGTGGCAATGAGCAGTTCTTC.